This T cell receptor beta chain was documented in a study of OX40 agonist ivuxolimab in advanced cancers. Profiled with immunoSEQ multiplex PCR; TCRdb holds only in-frame clones, not every one. The sample contains approximately 110,000 clones, under 95% of which appear only once. Per germline, CDR1 SQVTM and CDR2 ANQGSEA. Trimming took off 4 bases at V and 0 bases at J, with 9 bases between the two ends. The CDR3 totals 13 residues. The receptor comes from an adult with an advanced solid tumor such as melanoma, head and neck, liver or kidney cancer. Sequencing was performed on CD4+ or CD8+ T cells sorted from blood, taken in a trial of the OX40 agonist ivuxolimab. This chain links TRBV29-1 with TRBJ1-2; possible D gene TRBD1, 5 bases. CDR3 DNA sequence: TGCAGCGTTGGGATGACAGCTAACTATGGCTACACCTTC. Translating gives CSVGMTANYGYTF.